A single sample is the source of the 3 T cell receptor beta chains below, sequenced in a study of lymphopenia after photon versus proton radiotherapy. Assay: immunoSEQ multiplex PCR; the TCRdb copy retains only in-frame clones and omits some. The sample has 150,000 to 200,000 clones, about nine tenths seen once. The source was peripheral blood, collected from a patient treated with photon-based radiotherapy. The receptors originated from a man aged 50-60 years with gastric cancer.

The chain recombines TRBV5-1 with TRBJ2-7; perhaps TRBD2 as D (5 bases). The V gene lost 6 bases and the J gene lost 1 base, with 11 bases spanning the gap. Per the germline V gene, CDR1 is SGHRS and CDR2 is YFSETQ. The CDR3 runs 13 residues. CDR3 in DNA: TGCGCCAGCACCCAAACGGGGTCCTACGAGCAGTACTTC. Residues: CASTQTGSYEQYF. The full variable domain, its missing parts supplied by reference TRBV5-1 and TRBJ2-7, is KAGVTQTPRYLIKTRGQQVTLSCSPISGHRSVSWYQQTPGQGLQFLFEYFSETQRNKGNFPGRFSGRQFSNSRSEMNVSTLELGDSALYLCASTQTGSYEQYFGPGTRLTVT.

This clone was seen only once. V is TRBV7-9 and J is TRBJ1-1, with D perhaps TRBD1 (5 bases). Germline V CDR1 and CDR2: SEHNR, FQNEAQ (reference sequence). Trimming shortened V by 2 bases and J by 1 base, and 14 bases separated the two germline ends. This CDR3 region has 16 residues. CDR3 sequence (DNA): TGTGCCAGCAGCTTACCCCCCCGGGACGGGAACACTGAAGCTTTCTTT. Translating it yields CASSLPPRDGNTEAFF.

V usage is TRBV10-3 and J usage is TRBJ2-1, with TRBD2 matching 11 bases. This CDR3 has 16 residues. In germline, CDR1 is ENHRY, CDR2 SYGVKD. Unmatched junction bases numbered 10, after V lost 9 bases and J lost 3 bases. CDR3 sequence (DNA): TGTGCCATATCACTGACTAGCGGGGATAACTACAATGAGCAGTTCTTC. Translating it yields CAISLTSGDNYNEQFF.